The 7 T cell receptor beta chains presented below share a single source sample, sequenced in a study of cytomegalovirus exposure and HLA in healthy donors. The PCR ran on 60 Vbeta and 13 Jbeta primers. Using immunoSEQ multiplex PCR, the repertoire was profiled, and TCRdb retains in-frame clones only, with some absent. Among approximately 70,000 clones, roughly 80% were seen once, and the ten largest hold 2.5% to 3%. Sequencing was performed on PBMCs. These receptors all come from a woman younger than 45 in good health and CMV-seronegative.

The chain links TRBV2 to TRBJ2-1; D ambiguous. The CDR3 length is 14 residues. From germline, CDR1 is SNHLY and CDR2 FYNNEI. The V and J ends lost 6 bases and 7 bases respectively, with 16 bases between them. CDR3 protein: CASRTVRVRNEQFF. The CDR3 DNA reads as TGTGCCAGCAGGACGGTACGGGTGCGGAATGAGCAGTTCTTC. The whole variable domain, filled in from reference TRBV2 and TRBJ2-1, reads EPEVTQTPSHQVTQMGQEVILRCVPISNHLYFYWYRQILGQKVEFLVSFYNNEISEKSEIFDDQFSVERPDGSNFTLKIRSTKLEDSAMYFCASRTVRVRNEQFFGPGTRLTVL.

For the CDR3, the DNA is TGTGCCAGCAGCTTGTGGGAGGGCAAAAACATTCAGTACTTC. Protein sequence: CASSLWEGKNIQYF. V is TRBV5-4 and J is TRBJ2-4, with 7 bases that match TRBD2. The junction had 1 base not matched to a gene; V was cut back by 1 base and J by 3 bases. Germline values: CDR1 SGHNT, CDR2 YYREEE (reference sequence). This CDR3 spans 14 amino acids. Drawing the rest from reference TRBV5-4 and TRBJ2-4, the complete variable domain is ETGVTQSPTHLIKTRGQQVTLRCSSQSGHNTVSWYQQALGQGPQFIFQYYREEENGRGNFPPRFSGLQFPNYSSELNVNALELDDSALYLCASSLWEGKNIQYFGAGTRLSVL.

The chain has TRBV10-3 and TRBJ2-7; D is possibly TRBD2 (6 bases). Trimming stripped 0 bases from V and 6 bases from J, with 15 bases between. Germline CDR1 is ENHRY and CDR2 is SYGVKD. The CDR3 length is 15 residues. CDR3 sequence reads: CAISESMGGAAEQYF. In nucleotides, the CDR3 is TGTGCCATCAGTGAGTCGATGGGCGGGGCTGCCGAGCAGTACTTC.

The J gene is TRBJ1-6, the V gene TRBV19; the D gene is possibly TRBD1 (6 bases). The V end lost 10 bases, the J end lost 7 bases, and 17 bases lay between the germline ends. CDR3 length: 14 amino acids. The germline V gene has CDR1 LNHDA and CDR2 SQIVND (reference sequence). In DNA form, the CDR3 reads TGTGCCACTAGGGGGGACTGGGAAAATTCACCCCTCCACTTT. Protein product: CATRGDWENSPLHF.

This clone was found a few times. V usage is TRBV6-5 and J usage is TRBJ1-4; D unresolved. This CDR3 is built from 13 residues. Trimming removed 5 bases from V and 5 bases from J, with 9 bases in between. Germline V gene sequence: CDR1 MNHEY, CDR2 SVGAGI. DNA for the CDR3: TGTGCCAGCAGTCCCTCGTCGAATGAAAAACTGTTTTTT. Its translation: CASSPSSNEKLFF.

This clone was observed a few times. CDR3: CASSPALWWWVWDRGGGELFF. CDR3 bases: TGCGCCAGCAGCCCGGCTTTATGGTGGTGGGTTTGGGACAGGGGAGGCGGGGAGCTGTTTTTT. This chain uses TRBV5-1 with TRBJ2-2; 10 bases map to TRBD1. Losses at the gene ends were 4 bases for V and 7 bases for J; bases not matched to a gene: 25. This CDR3 region has 21 residues. Germline loops: CDR1 SGHRS, CDR2 YFSETQ.

The chain employs TRBV5-8 and TRBJ1-5; D may be TRBD1 (6 bases). The ends were cut back, 4 bases at V and 2 bases at J, with 16 bases in the middle. Germline loops: CDR1 SGHTS, CDR2 YDEGEE. This CDR3 comprises 16 residues. This CDR3 reads CASSGGGGMGNQPQHF. In nucleotides, the CDR3 is TGTGCCAGCAGCGGGGGCGGGGGAATGGGCAATCAGCCCCAGCATTTT.